These 27 T cell receptor beta chains originate from one sample sequenced in a study of T-cell reconstitution after alpha-beta-depleted transplantation in children. The library targeted TCRbeta and was prepared with unique molecular identifiers. Each CDR3 protein is one row after TCRdb ran MiXCR on the PCR reads. The sample lists around 190,000 distinct CDR3 sequences; under 8.5% were seen once. The starting material was PBMCs, obtained before TCRalphabeta/CD19-depleted stem cell transplant. Receptors originate from a boy between 2 and 15 years old with acute lymphoblastic leukemia, due to receive a stem cell transplant.

Turning to this clonotype: A read error may account for a junction end that differs from germline. This sequence joins TRBV29-1 and TRBJ2-5, with D unresolved. Germline values: CDR1 SQVTM, CDR2 ANQGSEA. The CDR3 loop spans 12 amino acids. CDR3 in amino acids: CSFESLGETQYF. The CDR3 bases are TGCAGCTTTGAGAGCCTCGGAGAGACCCAGTACTTC.

This clonotype has a count of ten or more. This chain connects TRBV20-1 to TRBJ2-3, with 11 bases that match TRBD2. The CDR3 spans 16 residues. The germline V gene has CDR1 DFQATT and CDR2 SNEGSKA (reference sequence). V lost 5 bases to trimming and J lost 4 bases; unmatched junction nucleotides: 11. The chain's CDR3 is CSAERSTSGSSDTQYF. The DNA of the CDR3 is TGCAGTGCTGAGCGGTCAACTAGCGGGAGCTCAGATACGCAGTATTTT.

The table lists this clonotype with many counts. This chain uses TRBV6-5 with TRBJ1-6, with TRBD1 matching over 7 bases. CDR3 length: 15 amino acids. Germline V lookup: CDR1 MNHEY, CDR2 SVGAGI. V lost 8 bases and J lost 4; bases outside the gene matches: 8. The CDR3 region has the DNA TGTGCCAGCGACGGGACAGCTAGTTATAATTCACCCCTCCACTTT. Translating it yields CASDGTASYNSPLHF.

This clonotype was counted a few times. The V gene is TRBV20-1, the J gene TRBJ2-7; D uncertain. V lost 0 bases to trimming and J lost 2 bases, with 8 bases between them. The CDR3 has 13 amino acids. In germline, CDR1 is DFQATT, CDR2 SNEGSKA (reference sequence). The CDR3 spells CSARDGSTYEQYF. The CDR3 DNA follows: TGCAGTGCTAGAGATGGGTCGACCTACGAGCAGTACTTC.

This clonotype was found many times. The V call is TRBV4-3, the J call TRBJ2-7; 8 nucleotides line up with TRBD1. CDR1 is LGHNA and CDR2 is YSLEER in the germline V gene. This CDR3 has 18 amino acids. J gave up 3 bases and V 1 base, and 14 bases lay outside the gene matches. CDR3 sequence: CASSQVVAGGFLNYEQYF. The CDR3 DNA is TGCGCCAGCAGCCAAGTGGTGGCAGGGGGCTTTCTGAACTACGAGCAGTACTTC.

In its sample, this clonotype was seen many times. The V gene is TRBV6-2 or TRBV6-3, the J gene TRBJ2-3; 8 bases map to TRBD2. Trimming at V came to 7 bases and at J to 3 bases, leaving 9 bases not matched to a gene. CDR1 MNHEY and CDR2 SVGEGT come from the germline V gene. This CDR3 has 15 residues. CDR3 region: CASTLAGTETDTQYF. CDR3 DNA sequence: TGTGCCAGCACGTTAGCGGGAACGGAGACAGATACGCAGTATTTT.

This clonotype has at least ten counts. V is TRBV12-3 or TRBV12-4 and J is TRBJ1-5; D is ambiguous. Trimming took 3 bases from V and 0 from J, leaving 12 bases between them. The CDR3 contains 16 residues. The CDR3 sequence: CASSFYPPDSNQPQHF. CDR3 coding DNA: TGTGCCAGCAGTTTTTATCCCCCGGATAGCAATCAGCCCCAGCATTTT.

This clonotype was counted only a few times. This chain uses TRBV24-1 with TRBJ2-1; no reliable D call. Germline-derived CDR1 and CDR2 are KGHDR and SFDVKD. The CDR3 runs 15 residues. Trimming pared 0 bases from V and 10 bases from J, leaving 15 bases between. The CDR3 DNA follows: TGTGCCACCAGTGATTTGCAGTTAGGCGTTTCCGAGCAGTTCTTC. Its protein product is CATSDLQLGVSEQFF.

This clonotype showed up many times. One end of the junction varies from germline; a read error may be responsible. The chain links TRBV12-3 or TRBV12-4 to TRBJ2-1, with 12 bases fitting TRBD1. There are 14 residues in the CDR3. The chain's CDR3 is CASSFPVLRDRGLF. The CDR3 coding sequence is TGTGCCAGCAGTTTTCCTGTCCTCCGGGACAGGGGGCTCTTC.

The rearrangement links TRBV29-1 to TRBJ2-1; D is unresolved. Trimming stripped 2 bases from V and 0 bases from J, with 8 bases between. CDR1 is SQVTM, CDR2 ANQGSEA, per germline. This CDR3 spans 14 amino acids. CDR3 nucleotide sequence: TGCAGCGTTGAATCCAGGAGCTCCTACAATGAGCAGTTCTTC. Translated: CSVESRSSYNEQFF.

In this sample, this clonotype turned up many times. V gene TRBV12-3 or TRBV12-4 combines with J gene TRBJ2-5; possible D gene TRBD2, 7 bases. With 5 bases removed from V and 1 base from J, the gap between germline ends came to 11 bases. The CDR3 sequence is 14 residues long. The CDR3 protein is CASSRRGGQETQYF. CDR3 nucleotides: TGTGCCAGCAGTCGGAGGGGGGGCCAAGAGACCCAGTACTTC.

Points on this clonotype: A clone one base away is much larger, so this may be a read error. The chain carries TRBV28 and TRBJ1-2, with D possibly TRBD1 on 5 matching bases. CDR3 size: 12 residues. V was clipped by 4 bases and J by 10 bases, with 13 bases between them. CDR1 MDHEN and CDR2 SYDVKM come from the germline V gene. The chain's CDR3 is CASSSQAEVYTF. For the CDR3, the DNA is TGTGCCAGCAGTTCACAGGCGGAGGTCTACACCTTC.

This clonotype was detected ten times or more. The CDR3 region is CATVTGTLMFF. In DNA, the CDR3 is TGTGCCACCGTTACCGGGACTTTGATGTTCTTC. The rearrangement links TRBV27 to TRBJ2-1; possible D gene TRBD2, 6 bases. V gave up 10 bases and J gave up 15 bases, with 19 bases separating them. Looked up from germline, CDR1 is MNHEY and CDR2 is SMNVEV (reference sequence). The CDR3 runs to 11 residues.

This clonotype was observed at least ten times. V gene TRBV20-1 combines with J gene TRBJ2-1; 11 bases fit TRBD2. Germline V gene data show CDR1 as DFQATT and CDR2 as SNEGSKA (reference sequence). CDR3 length: 16 amino acids. J was trimmed by 7 bases and V by 4 bases; bases with no gene match: 12. The CDR3 protein is CSAIGLAGGSRNEQFF. The CDR3 DNA sequence: TGCAGTGCTATAGGGTTAGCGGGGGGGAGTAGGAATGAGCAGTTCTTC.

This clonotype has at least ten counts. This chain links TRBV12-3 or TRBV12-4 with TRBJ2-1, with 10 nucleotides matching TRBD2. The CDR3 contains 15 residues. V trimming: 2 bases; J trimming: 5 bases; junction bases outside the gene matches: 3. CDR3 in amino acids: CASSLSSGSDNEQFF. CDR3 sequence (DNA): TGTGCCAGCAGTTTATCTAGCGGGAGTGACAATGAGCAGTTCTTC.

The chain carries TRBV27 and TRBJ2-1; TRBD2 matches 8 bases. Germline lookup yields CDR1 MNHEY and CDR2 SMNVEV (reference sequence). After removal of 7 bases from V and 5 bases from J, the junction contained 4 bases not matched to a gene. This CDR3 is built from 13 residues. The CDR3: CASMVAGHNEQFF. In nucleotides, the CDR3 is TGTGCCAGCATGGTAGCGGGACACAATGAGCAGTTCTTC.

This clonotype was recorded a few times. This chain joins TRBV28 and TRBJ2-5; D is perhaps TRBD2 (5 bases). CDR1 and CDR2 (germline): MDHEN, SYDVKM. CDR3 size: 13 residues. V was pared by 4 bases and J by 4 bases, with 10 bases between. The chain's CDR3 is CASSSERSETQYF. CDR3 in DNA: TGTGCCAGCAGTTCTGAGCGGTCAGAGACCCAGTACTTC.

The genes are TRBV6-1 and TRBJ1-2; 10 bases line up with TRBD1. This CDR3 is 14 amino acids long. The trim removed 6 bases at V and 6 bases at J, leaving 7 bases unmatched. CDR1 and CDR2 from the germline V gene are MNHNS and SASEGT. The DNA for the CDR3 is TGTGCCAGCAGCTTCCTGGGACAGGGGAATGGCTACACCTTC. Translated: CASSFLGQGNGYTF.

This clonotype was detected ten times or more. The chain links TRBV5-1 to TRBJ2-6, with a tentative D call TRBD1 (6 bases). CDR1 SGHRS and CDR2 YFSETQ come from the germline V gene. The V gene lost 4 bases and the J gene lost 0 bases, with 29 bases spanning the gap. The CDR3 sequence is 22 residues long. As DNA, the CDR3 is TGCGCCAGCAGCGTCCCGGACAGCCACGCGACGAATACTGACTCTGGGGCCAACGTCCTGACTTTC. It encodes CASSVPDSHATNTDSGANVLTF.

This clonotype came up many times. The chain employs TRBV7-8 and TRBJ2-3; TRBD2 matches at 11 bases. The V and J ends lost 0 bases and 3 bases, in that order; junction bases with no gene match: 2. CDR3 length: 16 amino acids. Germline CDR1 reads SGHVS; CDR2 reads FQNEAQ. The CDR3 DNA reads TGTGCCAGCAGCTTAGCATGGACTAGCGGGACAGATACGCAGTATTTT. The encoded protein is CASSLAWTSGTDTQYF.

This clonotype was detected ten times or more. The rearrangement links TRBV2 to TRBJ2-1; D is perhaps TRBD2 (5 bases). Germline V gives CDR1 SNHLY, CDR2 FYNNEI. CDR3 length equals 12 residues. Trimming pared 7 bases from V and 6 bases from J, leaving 10 bases between. CDR3 sequence: CASTEGGNEQFF. The CDR3 nucleotides are TGTGCCAGCACCGAGGGCGGCAATGAGCAGTTCTTC.

This clonotype was observed at least ten times. The rearrangement joins TRBV5-1 to TRBJ1-1, with unresolved D. CDR1 is SGHRS, CDR2 YFSETQ, per germline. V shed 4 bases and J shed 4 bases, with 11 bases lying between them. There are 13 residues in the CDR3. The CDR3 DNA sequence: TGCGCCAGCAGCCTACAGAGCCCCACTGAAGCTTTCTTT. Translated: CASSLQSPTEAFF.

This clonotype was observed at least ten times. The chain employs TRBV20-1 and TRBJ2-3; 10 bases match TRBD2. V shed 6 bases, J shed 3 bases, and the junction held 3 bases outside the gene matches. CDR3 length: 13 amino acids. The germline V gene has CDR1 DFQATT and CDR2 SNEGSKA (reference sequence). CDR3 sequence: CSAQAGGTDTQYF. The CDR3 DNA reads as TGCAGTGCCCAAGCGGGGGGGACAGATACGCAGTATTTT.

J is TRBJ1-2 and V is TRBV7-9, with D possibly matching TRBD1 (5 bases). V was clipped by 5 bases and J by 8 bases, with 21 bases between them. Germline CDR1 and CDR2: SEHNR and FQNEAQ (reference sequence). The length of the CDR3 is 15 residues. This CDR3 reads CASSRNQQRGRGYTF. The DNA for the CDR3 is TGTGCCAGCAGCCGGAACCAGCAGAGGGGTCGGGGCTACACCTTC.

The chain recombines TRBV5-1 with TRBJ2-5; weak D call: TRBD1 (6 bases). The CDR3 runs 16 residues. In germline, CDR1 is SGHRS, CDR2 YFSETQ. The ends were cut back, 0 bases at V and 4 bases at J, with 16 bases in the middle. CDR3 amino acids: CASSLAFGEQGETQYF. CDR3 nucleotide sequence: TGCGCCAGCAGCTTGGCCTTTGGAGAACAGGGAGAGACCCAGTACTTC. Supplemented by reference TRBV5-1 and TRBJ2-5, the full variable domain reads KAGVTQTPRYLIKTRGQQVTLSCSPISGHRSVSWYQQTPGQGLQFLFEYFSETQRNKGNFPGRFSGRQFSNSRSEMNVSTLELGDSALYLCASSLAFGEQGETQYFGPGTRLLVL.

This clonotype was seen at least ten times. The V and J genes are TRBV7-8 and TRBJ2-5; 9 nucleotides agree with TRBD1. With 4 bases clipped from V and 1 base from J, the junction kept 7 bases outside the gene matches. The CDR3 contains 16 residues. Germline CDR1 and CDR2: SGHVS and FQNEAQ. The CDR3 loop reads CASSSLPTGGQETQYF. CDR3 sequence (DNA): TGTGCCAGCAGCTCGCTACCGACAGGGGGCCAAGAGACCCAGTACTTC.

This chain joins TRBV3-1 and TRBJ2-7; D is possibly TRBD1 (6 bases). From germline, CDR1 is LGHDT and CDR2 YNNKEL (reference sequence). The V and J ends lost 3 bases and 3 bases respectively, with 15 bases between them. There are 15 residues in the CDR3. CDR3 amino acids: CASSQGHLILYEQYF. CDR3 coding DNA: TGTGCCAGCAGCCAGGGACATTTGATACTCTACGAGCAGTACTTC.